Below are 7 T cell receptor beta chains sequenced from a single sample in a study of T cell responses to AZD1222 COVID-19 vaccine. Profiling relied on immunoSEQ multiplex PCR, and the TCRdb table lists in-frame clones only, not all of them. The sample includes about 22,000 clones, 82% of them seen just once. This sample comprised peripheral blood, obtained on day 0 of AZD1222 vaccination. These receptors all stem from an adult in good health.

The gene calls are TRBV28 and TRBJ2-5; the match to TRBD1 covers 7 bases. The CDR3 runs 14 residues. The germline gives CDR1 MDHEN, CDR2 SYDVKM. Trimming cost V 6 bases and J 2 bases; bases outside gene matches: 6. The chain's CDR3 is CASSRQGVQETQYF. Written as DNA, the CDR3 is TGTGCCAGCAGCCGACAGGGAGTGCAAGAGACCCAGTACTTC. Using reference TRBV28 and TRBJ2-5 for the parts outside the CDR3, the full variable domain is DVKVTQSSRYLVKRTGEKVFLECVQDMDHENMFWYRQDPGLGLRLIYFSYDVKMKEKGDIPEGYSVSREKKERFSLILESASTNQTSMYLCASSRQGVQETQYFGPGTRLLVL.

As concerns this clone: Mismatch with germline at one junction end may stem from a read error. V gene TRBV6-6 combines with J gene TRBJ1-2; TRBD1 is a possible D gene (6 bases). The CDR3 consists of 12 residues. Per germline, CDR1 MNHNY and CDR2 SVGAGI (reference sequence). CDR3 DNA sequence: TGTGCCAGCAGTACGGGCCCGGGACAACCTAACTTC. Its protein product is CASSTGPGQPNF.

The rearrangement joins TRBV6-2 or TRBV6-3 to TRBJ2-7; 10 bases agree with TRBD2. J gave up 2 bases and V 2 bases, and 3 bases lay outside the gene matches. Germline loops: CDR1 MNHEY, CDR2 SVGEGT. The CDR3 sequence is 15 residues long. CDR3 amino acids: CASSYETSGAYEQYF. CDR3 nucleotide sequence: TGTGCCAGCAGTTACGAAACTAGCGGGGCCTACGAGCAGTACTTC.

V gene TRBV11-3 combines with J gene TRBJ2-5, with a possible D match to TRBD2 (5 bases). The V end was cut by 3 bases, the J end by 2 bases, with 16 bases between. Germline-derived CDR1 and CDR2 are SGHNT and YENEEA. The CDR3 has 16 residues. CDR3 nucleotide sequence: TGTGCCAGCAGCTTGGGTTACGGGGAGTTACAAGAGACCCAGTACTTC. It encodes CASSLGYGELQETQYF.

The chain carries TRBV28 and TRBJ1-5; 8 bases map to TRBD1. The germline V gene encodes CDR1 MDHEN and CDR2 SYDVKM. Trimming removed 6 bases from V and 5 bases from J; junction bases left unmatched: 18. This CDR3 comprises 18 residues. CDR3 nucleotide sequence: TGTGCCAGCAGCCCGGCGGGGGGGGTGACAGGGGCGGATCAGCCCCAGCATTTT. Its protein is CASSPAGGVTGADQPQHF.

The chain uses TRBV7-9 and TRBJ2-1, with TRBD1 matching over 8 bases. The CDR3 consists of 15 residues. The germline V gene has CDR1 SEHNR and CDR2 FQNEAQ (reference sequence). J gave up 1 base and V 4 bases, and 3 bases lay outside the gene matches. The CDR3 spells CASSSGQGSYNEQFF. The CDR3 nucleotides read TGTGCCAGCAGCTCCGGACAGGGTTCCTACAATGAGCAGTTCTTC.

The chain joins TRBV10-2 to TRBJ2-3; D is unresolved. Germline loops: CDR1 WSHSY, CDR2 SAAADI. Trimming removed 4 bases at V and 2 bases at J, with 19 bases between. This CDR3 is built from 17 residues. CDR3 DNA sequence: TGCGCCAGCAGTGTCCCAGAGAAAGACCCATCCACAGATACGCAGTATTTT. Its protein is CASSVPEKDPSTDTQYF.